This entry lists 12 T cell receptor beta chains sequenced from one sample in a study of PD-L1 blockade in urothelial cancer. Time point: pretreatment peripheral blood. Data came from immunoSEQ multiplex PCR; TCRdb stores just in-frame clones and leaves some out. Counted here are roughly 130,000 clones, less than 85% occurring once; the ten biggest clones make up 3.2%. The source material was PBMCs, sampled around atezolizumab (anti-PD-L1) treatment. The source of these receptors is a man aged 45-60 years with urothelial cancer.

This clone was seen more than once but under ten times. The chain is built from TRBV11-2 and TRBJ2-1; 12 nucleotides align to TRBD1. CDR3 size: 17 residues. Germline loops: CDR1 SGHAT, CDR2 FQNNGV. V lost 0 bases and J lost 5; bases outside the gene matches: 5. The CDR3 region is CASSLDWGQGANNEQFF. DNA for the CDR3: TGTGCCAGCAGCTTAGATTGGGGACAGGGGGCAAACAATGAGCAGTTCTTC.

This chain uses TRBV5-3 with TRBJ2-5, with D hard to call. Being an ORF, TRBV5-3 has a function that is uncertain. This CDR3 spans 15 amino acids. Trimming shortened V by 4 bases and J by 1 base, and 14 bases separated the two germline ends. The CDR3 region has the DNA TGTGCCAGAAGCCCCTCCGTCGGTGTCCAAGAGACCCAGTACTTC. Its protein product is CARSPSVGVQETQYF.

This chain joins TRBV6-6 and TRBJ1-2; D not resolved. The V end was cut by 2 bases, the J end by 2 bases, with 12 bases between. Per the germline V gene, CDR1 is MNHNY and CDR2 is SVGAGI (reference sequence). This CDR3 spans 15 amino acids. The CDR3 nucleotides are TGTGCCAGCAGTTACGTCGTGGCAGGCAACTATGGCTACACCTTC. This translates into CASSYVVAGNYGYTF.

The rearrangement uses TRBV5-6 and TRBJ2-1; 9 nucleotides line up with TRBD2. V lost 3 bases and J lost 6; bases outside the gene matches: 16. The CDR3 loop spans 18 amino acids. Germline V gene data show CDR1 as SGHDT and CDR2 as YYEEEE. The CDR3 DNA follows: TGTGCCAGCAGCTCCATAGGGCTATTAGCGGGAGTTGGCAATGAGCAGTTCTTC. Translating it yields CASSSIGLLAGVGNEQFF.

The genes are TRBV7-2 and TRBJ2-7, with D tentatively TRBD2 (5 bases). The ends were cut back, 5 bases at V and 3 bases at J, with 17 bases in the middle. The germline V gene has CDR1 SGHTA and CDR2 FQGNSA. The CDR3 has 15 residues. The CDR3 here is CASSPRQASFYEQYF. In DNA form, the CDR3 reads TGTGCCAGCAGCCCACGACAAGCTAGCTTCTACGAGCAGTACTTC.

This clone has only one observation. The J gene is TRBJ2-2, the V gene TRBV5-1; 7 bases align to TRBD1. The length of the CDR3 is 17 residues. V dropped 4 bases and J dropped 4; count of bases not matched to a gene: 13. Germline CDR1 SGHRS, CDR2 YFSETQ. The CDR3 loop reads CASSRRTGSGFTGELFF. In nucleotides, the CDR3 is TGCGCCAGCAGCCGCCGGACAGGCTCTGGCTTCACCGGGGAGCTGTTTTTT.

This clone came up once. The J gene is TRBJ2-1, the V gene TRBV19; 10 bases are shared with TRBD2. The V segment lost 9 bases and the J segment 1 base; nucleotides outside the gene matches: 6. Looked up from germline, CDR1 is LNHDA and CDR2 is SQIVND (reference sequence). There are 15 residues in the CDR3. The CDR3 nucleotides read TGTGCCAGCGCCGGACTAGCGGTTTCCTACAATGAGCAGTTCTTC. Translating it yields CASAGLAVSYNEQFF.

This chain uses TRBV19 with TRBJ2-5; D unresolved. The CDR3 contains 13 residues. The ends were cut back, 2 bases at V and 3 bases at J, with 7 bases in the middle. CDR1 LNHDA and CDR2 SQIVND come from the germline V gene (reference sequence). CDR3: CASSISPKETQYF. Here the CDR3 DNA reads TGTGCCAGTAGTATAAGCCCTAAAGAGACCCAGTACTTC.

In DNA form, the CDR3 reads TGTGCCATTTACCCGGGACAGGGGTGGGGGGGGCCCCAGCATTTT. This gives the protein CAIYPGQGWGGPQHF. The chain carries TRBV6-1 and TRBJ1-5; 10 nucleotides line up with TRBD1. Germline V lookup: CDR1 MNHNS, CDR2 SASEGT. V was pared by 10 bases and J by 9 bases, with 15 bases of the junction left unmatched. This CDR3 contains 15 residues.

The V and J genes are TRBV19 and TRBJ2-1, with 8 bases aligning to TRBD2. Germline V gives CDR1 LNHDA, CDR2 SQIVND (reference sequence). This CDR3 is built from 17 residues. V shed 2 bases and J 5 bases; nucleotides not matched to a gene: 11. The CDR3: CASSIIWAGGTDNEQFF. The CDR3, as DNA: TGTGCCAGTAGTATAATTTGGGCGGGAGGCACAGACAATGAGCAGTTCTTC.

This clone was counted a single time. V usage is TRBV18 and J usage is TRBJ1-4; 9 nucleotides match TRBD1. The CDR3 is 15 amino acids. The V gene's germline CDR1 is KGHSH and CDR2 LQKENI. The trim removed 3 bases at V and 8 bases at J, leaving 7 bases unmatched. The CDR3 here is CASSPGTGGDEKLFF. CDR3 coding DNA: TGTGCCAGCTCACCGGGTACAGGGGGCGACGAAAAACTGTTTTTT.

The chain uses TRBV30 and TRBJ1-1, with 9 positions matching TRBD1. V lost 0 bases to trimming and J lost 5 bases; unmatched junction nucleotides: 7. There are 15 residues in the CDR3. The germline gives CDR1 GTSNPN, CDR2 SVGIG (reference sequence). Written as DNA, the CDR3 is TGTGCCTGGAGTGTACAGGGGGCGAGTAGGACTGAAGCTTTCTTT. This translates into CAWSVQGASRTEAFF.